Listed below are T cell receptor beta chains from one sample, sequenced in a study of shared clonotypes between healthy human individuals. Assay: immunoSEQ multiplex PCR; the TCRdb copy retains only in-frame clones and omits some. The sample yields approximately 2.4 million clones, under 97% seen once. Specimen: naive CD4+ T cells sorted from blood. These receptors were obtained from a man aged 18 to 30 in good health. CDR3s include the opening cysteine and the closing phenylalanine or tryptophan. A D gene is named only where the DNA matches it firmly. Clone size is stated in some rows and not others, as once, few, many or a class when expanded.

D gene	V gene	clone size	J gene	CDR3 DNA	CDR3 protein
-	TRBV14	-	TRBJ1-6	TGTGCCAGCAGCCAAGATGTGGGTTCACCCCTCCACTTT	CASSQDVGSPLHF
-	TRBV4-2	-	TRBJ2-2	TGTGCCAGCAGCCCAGAAGGACGGCGCGACACCGGGGAGCTGTTTTTT	CASSPEGRRDTGELFF
-	TRBV5-6	-	TRBJ1-4	TGTGCCAGCAGCTTGGTAGGAGCAGTGGGTAATGAAAAACTGTTTTTT	CASSLVGAVGNEKLFF
TRBD1	TRBV28	-	TRBJ1-6	TGTGCCAGCAGTACCGGACAGGGGAACAATTCACCCCTCCACTTT	CASSTGQGNNSPLHF
-	TRBV30	-	TRBJ1-5	TGTGCCTGGAGTGTAATGACAGGTAATCAGCCCCAGCATTTT	CAWSVMTGNQPQHF
-	TRBV30	-	TRBJ1-6	TGTGCCTGGGCCCCCCGGGGCAGGAATTCACCCCTCCACTTT	CAWAPRGRNSPLHF
TRBD1	TRBV5-1	-	TRBJ1-1	TGCGCCAGCAGCGAAGGGACAGGCGTGAACACTGAAGCTTTCTTT	CASSEGTGVNTEAFF
TRBD1	TRBV15	-	TRBJ2-7	TGTGCCACCAGCAGAGAAGGCAGGGGGCAGGACGAGCAGTACTTC	CATSREGRGQDEQYF
TRBD1	TRBV10-2	-	TRBJ1-1	TGCGCCAGCACCGGACAGGGGCGCACTGAAGCTTTCTTT	CASTGQGRTEAFF
TRBD1	TRBV9	-	TRBJ2-7	TGTGCCAGCAGCTTGTCTTCGGAGACAGGGACCTCCTACGAGCAGTACTTC	CASSLSSETGTSYEQYF
-	TRBV5-5	-	TRBJ2-7	TGTGCCAGCAGCTTTGAGGGTAAGAGCTACGAGCAGTACTTC	CASSFEGKSYEQYF
TRBD1	TRBV5-4	-	TRBJ2-1	TGTGCCAGCAGTTTCCGGGACAGGGGCGTCTACAATGAGCAGTTCTTC	CASSFRDRGVYNEQFF
TRBD1	TRBV7-2	few	TRBJ2-7	TGTGCCAGCAGCTTAGCAGGGACAGGCTCCTACGAGCAGTACTTC	CASSLAGTGSYEQYF
-	TRBV10-3	-	TRBJ1-2	TGTGCCATCAGTGGAACAGGGAGCCCTATGGGCTACACCTTC	CAISGTGSPMGYTF
-	TRBV6-5	-	TRBJ2-7	TGTGCCAGCAGTTTCGGCTACGAGCAGTACTTC	CASSFGYEQYF
TRBD2	TRBV23-1	-	TRBJ2-7	TGCTCCAGCAGTCAGCCCTCAGCCTCTCGACTGGGACTAGCGGTAACCTACGAGCAGTACTTC	CSSSQPSASRLGLAVTYEQYF
TRBD2	TRBV4-3	-	TRBJ2-7	TGCGCCAGCAGCCAAGAGGCCCAACTAGCGGGTCGAAAAGTCTACGAGCAGTACTTC	CASSQEAQLAGRKVYEQYF
-	TRBV27	-	TRBJ1-1	TGTGCCAGCAGTTTAGACAGGAGGACTGAAGCTTTCTTT	CASSLDRRTEAFF
-	TRBV9	-	TRBJ2-7	TGTGCCAGCAGCGTAGAGGCTGTGGCAGGGTGGTACGAGCAGTACTTC	CASSVEAVAGWYEQYF
-	TRBV10-1	-	TRBJ1-2	TGCGCCAGCAGTGAGTCAGGGACGGACCTAAAAACCTTC	CASSESGTDLKTF
-	TRBV11-2	-	TRBJ2-3	TGTGCCAGCAGCTTAGTACCTCCGGCTAGGGGGACAGATACGCAGTATTTT	CASSLVPPARGTDTQYF
-	TRBV5-4	-	TRBJ1-6	TGTGCCAGCAGCTTGGACGAGTTCTCACCCCTCCACTTT	CASSLDEFSPLHF
TRBD2	TRBV5-4	-	TRBJ2-7	TGTGCCAGCAGCTCCCTGGGACTAGCGGGGCACGAGCAGTACTTC	CASSSLGLAGHEQYF
-	TRBV19	-	TRBJ1-1	TGTGCCAGTAGACCAATCGGGAACACTGAAGCTTTCTTT	CASRPIGNTEAFF
-	TRBV7-9	-	TRBJ2-2	TGTGCCAGCAGCTTTCCAGCCGCGAACACCGGGGAGCTGTTTTTT	CASSFPAANTGELFF
TRBD1	TRBV6-1	-	TRBJ1-5	TGTGCCAGCAGTGAATGGGGGACAGCTAGCAATCAGCCCCAGCATTTT	CASSEWGTASNQPQHF
TRBD1	TRBV6-5	-	TRBJ1-6	TGTGCCAGCAGTCAACGACAGGGGTACGGTTCACCCCTCCACTTT	CASSQRQGYGSPLHF
-	TRBV6-1	-	TRBJ1-1	TGTGCCAGCAAGGTGAACACTGAAGCTTTCTTT	CASKVNTEAFF
-	TRBV6-1	-	TRBJ2-6	TGTGCCAGCAGTGAAGGACTAGCTGGGGCCAACGTCCTGACTTTC	CASSEGLAGANVLTF
-	TRBV28	-	TRBJ1-1	TGTGCCAGCAGTTTCAGGGCCGGGACTGAAGCTTTCTTT	CASSFRAGTEAFF
-	TRBV28	-	TRBJ2-6	TGTGCCAGCACTAGGGGCGGAGTATCTGGGGCCAACGTCCTGACTTTC	CASTRGGVSGANVLTF
TRBD2	TRBV7-9	-	TRBJ2-7	TGTGCCAGCAGCTTAGCGGGAGGGGCCTACGAGCAGTACTTC	CASSLAGGAYEQYF
-	TRBV25-1	-	TRBJ2-3	TGTGCCAGCAGGAGGACGGCCAGCACAGATACGCAGTATTTT	CASRRTASTDTQYF
-	TRBV7-2	-	TRBJ2-1	TGTGCCAGCAGCTTCCGGACAGTTAACAATGAGCAGTTCTTC	CASSFRTVNNEQFF
-	TRBV7-2	few	TRBJ1-6	TGTGCCAGCAGCCCGAATGGCCTCACCCTCCACTTT	CASSPNGLTLHF